These 4 T cell receptor beta chains came from one sample sequenced in a study of technical replicates of blood from four donors. The method was immunoSEQ multiplex PCR; TCRdb's version includes in-frame clones alone and lacks a portion of them. The table includes tens of thousands of clones, about 92% detected once. The sequencing sample was made of PBMCs. The receptors derive from a human donor in good health. Some clones in this sample may be carry-over from other donors' samples.

This chain joins TRBV19 and TRBJ1-1; tentatively, D is TRBD1 (6 bases). The V gene's germline CDR1 is LNHDA and CDR2 SQIVND (reference sequence). The ends were cut back, 1 base at V and 1 base at J, with 7 bases in the middle. This CDR3 has 14 residues. The CDR3 loop reads CASSIGGQNTEAFF. The CDR3 nucleotides read TGTGCCAGTAGTATAGGGGGACAGAACACTGAAGCTTTCTTT.

The chain recombines TRBV5-1 with TRBJ2-5; TRBD2 might be the D (6 bases). V gave up 0 bases and J gave up 5 bases, with 17 bases separating them. This CDR3 has 16 amino acids. CDR1 is SGHRS and CDR2 is YFSETQ in the germline V gene. The CDR3 protein is CASSLVGGIPLETQYF. In nucleotides, the CDR3 is TGCGCCAGCAGCTTGGTCGGGGGAATTCCATTGGAGACCCAGTACTTC. The complete variable domain, with remaining parts taken from reference TRBV5-1 and TRBJ2-5, reads KAGVTQTPRYLIKTRGQQVTLSCSPISGHRSVSWYQQTPGQGLQFLFEYFSETQRNKGNFPGRFSGRQFSNSRSEMNVSTLELGDSALYLCASSLVGGIPLETQYFGPGTRLLVL.

The J gene is TRBJ2-1, the V gene TRBV29-1; D perhaps matches TRBD2 (6 bases). Germline CDR1 is SQVTM and CDR2 is ANQGSEA. Trimming took 8 bases from V and 0 from J, leaving 14 bases between them. The CDR3 contains 14 residues. This CDR3 reads CSTHSGLSYNEQFF. DNA for the CDR3: TGCAGCACTCATAGCGGCCTCTCCTACAATGAGCAGTTCTTC.

The V and J genes are TRBV5-4 and TRBJ2-1, with unresolved D. The germline gives CDR1 SGHNT, CDR2 YYREEE (reference sequence). CDR3 size: 14 residues. V was cut by 6 bases and J by 2 bases, with 12 bases left in between. The CDR3 region has the DNA TGTGCCAGCACCAGACCCAGCGCCTACAATGAGCAGTTCTTC. Protein product: CASTRPSAYNEQFF.